This T cell receptor (beta chain) was sequenced during a study of OX40 agonist ivuxolimab in advanced cancers. With baseline, cycle 4 day 1, and cycle 7 day 1 as timepoints, blood was sampled. Here immunoSEQ multiplex PCR was the method, and the copy in TCRdb shows in-frame clones only, minus some. The sample holds 72,000 or so clones, over 75% seen once. Germline assignment: CDR1 SGHDT and CDR2 YYEEEE. The CDR3 length is 14 residues. V was cut by 4 bases and J by 6 bases, with 16 bases left in between. The sample consisted of CD4+ or CD8+ T cells sorted from blood, taken in a trial of the OX40 agonist ivuxolimab. V is TRBV5-6 and J is TRBJ1-2; D gene uncertain. The sequence was collected from an adult with an advanced solid tumor such as melanoma, head and neck, liver or kidney cancer. Written as DNA, the CDR3 is TGTGCCAGCAGCCCCGGTCAAGCCTGGGATGGCTACACCTTC. Protein: CASSPGQAWDGYTF.